The clone carrying this TCR beta chain was detected ten times or more. Antigen specificity is unknown. The data derive from a study of regulatory T cells in long-lasting Graves disease. Time point noted: persistent/refractory GD, antithyroid drugs over 5 years with positive TRAb. RNA isolated from PBMCs was used to make the TCR library. For TCR beta, libraries came from iRepertoire HTBI primers and Arm-PCR of CDR3 regions. One entry per CDR3 protein results from TCRdb running MiXCR on the multiplex PCR reads. The data contain 500,000 to 800,000 distinct CDR3 sequences, about 32% of them singletons. CDR1 is SNHLY, CDR2 FYNNEI, per germline. The CDR3 totals 15 residues. After removal of 6 bases from V and 3 bases from J, the junction contained 8 bases not matched to a gene. General study findings and limits: It was in persistent disease that TRBV28, TRBJ1-2 and TRBJ2-5 were favored.

Here the sequenced sample was peripheral blood mononuclear cells (PBMCs), taken when the disease was refractory, from a patient treated with antithyroid drugs. This rearrangement joins TRBV2 to TRBJ1-5; 7 bases align to TRBD1. The TCR originated in a female donor with Graves disease. CDR3 coding DNA: TGTGCCAGCAGCGCCCGGGACAGCTTCAATCAGCCCCAGCATTTT. This translates into CASSARDSFNQPQHF.